The subject of this entry is one T cell receptor beta chain. Its antigen remains unidentified. This CDR3 region has 13 residues. In germline, CDR1 is MNHNS, CDR2 SASEGT. V was shortened by 7 bases and J by 5 bases, with 15 bases between the two germline ends. The data belong to a study of T cells in Graves' hyperthyroidism and ophthalmopathy. Study background: Peripheral blood was secured at the point of initial diagnosis, before any treatment.

Ophthalmopathy patients all had a Clinical Activity Score of at least 3, a NOSPECS grade of at least 4 and disease under 3 months old. Lactation, pregnancy, other autoimmune disease or uncontrolled infection excluded patients. Amplification targeted TCR beta CDR3 regions from RNA transcripts. Initially, a first-round RT-PCR of the TCR CDR3 employed the HTBI primer set. TCRdb re-analysed the multiplex PCR reads in MiXCR, keeping a single row per CDR3 protein. The table records around 610,000 distinct CDR3 sequences, roughly 14% of them present only once. Study outcomes and limitations: Within blood appeared most thyroid clonotypes that had expanded above 0.001.

The genes are TRBV6-1 and TRBJ2-7; perhaps TRBD2 as D (6 bases). The sequence came from a woman in her 40s with Graves' ophthalmopathy. Sequencing used blood. For the CDR3, the DNA is TGTGCCAGCACCTCGAATTGGAGGGACGAGCAGTACTTC. This gives the protein CASTSNWRDEQYF.